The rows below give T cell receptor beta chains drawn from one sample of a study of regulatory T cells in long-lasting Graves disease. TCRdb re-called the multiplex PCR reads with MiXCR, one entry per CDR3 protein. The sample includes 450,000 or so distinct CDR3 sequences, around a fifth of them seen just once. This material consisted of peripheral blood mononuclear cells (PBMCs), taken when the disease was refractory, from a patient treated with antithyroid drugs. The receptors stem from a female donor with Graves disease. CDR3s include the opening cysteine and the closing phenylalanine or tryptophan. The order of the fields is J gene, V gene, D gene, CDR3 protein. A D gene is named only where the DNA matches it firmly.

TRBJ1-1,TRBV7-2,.,CASSLHAVNTEAFF
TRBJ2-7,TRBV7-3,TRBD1,CASTISGQGPYEQYF
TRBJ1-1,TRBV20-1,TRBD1,CSARDLDRGRNEAFF
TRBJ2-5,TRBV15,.,CATSRGGRGGLETQYF
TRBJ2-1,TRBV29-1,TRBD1,CSVGVSTGNEQFF
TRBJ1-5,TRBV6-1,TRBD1,CASSPGQGFSNQPQHF
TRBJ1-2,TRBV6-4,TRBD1,CASSETRTGFGYTF
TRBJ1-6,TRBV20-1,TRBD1,CSASRQGDSPLHF
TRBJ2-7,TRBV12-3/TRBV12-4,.,CASSLGGPKSQQYF
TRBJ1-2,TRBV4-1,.,CASSQGLGTATTNYGYTF
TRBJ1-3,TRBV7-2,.,CASSLAGPSTGNTIYF
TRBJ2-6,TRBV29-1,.,CSVGPGSGANVLTF
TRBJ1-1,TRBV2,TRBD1,CASREGTGLTEAFF
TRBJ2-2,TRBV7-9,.,CASSFSIASDLIANTGELFF
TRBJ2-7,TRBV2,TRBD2,CASRTGTSGRHEQYF
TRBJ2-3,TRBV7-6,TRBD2,CASSSIRGLAGPSTDTQYF
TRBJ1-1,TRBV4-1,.,CASSQETAGVNTEAFF
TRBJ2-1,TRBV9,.,CASSLLRFPRLYNEQFF
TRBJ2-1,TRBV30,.,CAWSSDNEQFF
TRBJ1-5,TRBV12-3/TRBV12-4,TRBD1,CASSPGTGPFGNQPQHF
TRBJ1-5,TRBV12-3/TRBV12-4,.,CASRRGGGDQPQHF
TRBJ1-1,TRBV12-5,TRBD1,CASGFASTGLTEAFF
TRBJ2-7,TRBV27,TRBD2,CASSLSGGRPYEQYF
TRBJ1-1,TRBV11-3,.,CASSLGLKAFF
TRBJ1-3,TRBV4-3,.,CASSQETGNTIYF
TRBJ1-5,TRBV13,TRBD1,CASSPPSTGDRQPQHF
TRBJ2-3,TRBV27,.,CASKLASTDTQYF
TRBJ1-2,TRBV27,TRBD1,CASSSFGTGAGGYTF
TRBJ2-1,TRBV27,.,CASSLWSLSAYNEQFF
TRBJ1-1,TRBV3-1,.,CASSQGIGGANTEAFF
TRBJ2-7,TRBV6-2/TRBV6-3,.,CASSYSYLAAYEQYF
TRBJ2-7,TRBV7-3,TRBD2,CASSFAGRSGASLDEQYF
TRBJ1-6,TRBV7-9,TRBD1,CASSEQGAGYNSPLHF
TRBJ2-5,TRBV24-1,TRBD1,CATSDPNRDRGTQYF
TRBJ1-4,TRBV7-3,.,CASSRGYGEKLFF
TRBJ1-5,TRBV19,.,CASTRAQQPQHF
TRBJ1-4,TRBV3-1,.,CASSQRAEEKLFF
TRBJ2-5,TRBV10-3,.,CAISERGSQETQYF
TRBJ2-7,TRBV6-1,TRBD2,CASSPQREVSYEQYF
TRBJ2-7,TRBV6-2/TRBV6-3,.,CASSYPGRRPAEYF
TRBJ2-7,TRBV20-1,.,CSRTAIDYEQYF
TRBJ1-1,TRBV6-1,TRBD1,CASRGQVGTEAFF
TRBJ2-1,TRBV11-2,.,CASSLGHEQFF
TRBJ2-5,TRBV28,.,CASSLWTGETQYF
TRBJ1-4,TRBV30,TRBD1,CAWSRTGLATNEKLFF
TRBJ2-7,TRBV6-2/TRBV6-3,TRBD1,CASRGTASYEQYF
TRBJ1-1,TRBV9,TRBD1,CASSVGTGGSSAFF
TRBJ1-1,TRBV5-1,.,CASRWGAEAFF
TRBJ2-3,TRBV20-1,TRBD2,CSARDPSGRHSDTQYF
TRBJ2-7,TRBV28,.,CAGSLRIPGEQYF
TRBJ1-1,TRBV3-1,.,CASSHRGTAGTEAFF
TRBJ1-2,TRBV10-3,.,CAISAIQGSNYGYTF
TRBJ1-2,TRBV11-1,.,CASTSRVGDGYTF
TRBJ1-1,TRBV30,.,CAWKISRDTEAFF
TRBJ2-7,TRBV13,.,CASSQPARSSYEQYF
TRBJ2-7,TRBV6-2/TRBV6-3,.,CASSHSTNYEQYF
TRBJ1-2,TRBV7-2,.,CASSLTFGERGYTF